This TCR beta chain was profiled in a study of OX40 agonist ivuxolimab in advanced cancers. The wider study: It was permissible to have had prior anti-PD-1, anti-PD-L1 or anti-CTLA-4 therapy, and about 40% had some.

The CDR3 consists of 15 residues. V was shortened by 0 bases and J by 5 bases, with 11 bases between the two germline ends. Per the germline V gene, CDR1 is SEHNR and CDR2 is FQNEAQ (reference sequence). Some clones are missing from TCRdb's copy, which holds only in-frame ones; the method was immunoSEQ multiplex PCR. The repertoire consists of tens of thousands of clones, with about four fifths occurring once and the leading ten covering roughly 15%. Points from the study as a whole: The study did not work out the antigen specificity of the expanded peripheral T cells.

In the case of this clone: What it binds is not known.

The V gene is TRBV7-9, the J gene TRBJ2-1; a weak D match, TRBD1 (7 bases). Sequenced here: CD4+ or CD8+ T cells sorted from blood, sampled in a trial of the OX40 agonist ivuxolimab. The clonotype was recovered from an adult with an advanced solid tumor such as melanoma, head and neck, liver or kidney cancer. CDR3 DNA: TGTGCCAGCAGCTTAGCGCGCGGGACAGACAATGAGCAGTTCTTC. It translates to CASSLARGTDNEQFF.